Shown below are 17 T cell receptor beta chains from a single sample sequenced in a study of blood T cell repertoires in COVID-19 (TCRdb year 2020). The library was generated by the immunoSEQ multiplex PCR assay. Entries here come from immuneACCESS through TCRdb and include only in-frame sequences with V and J called. Some clones fail to appear in such tables; in the studies checked, an unresolved V gene covers under half of the shortfall, and the cause of the remainder is unknown. A total of about 290,000 clones appear in this sample, more than 80% of them only once. Of the sample, about 3% falls within the top ten clones. Source material: peripheral blood. The receptors derive from a woman between 25 and 40 years old with active or convalescent COVID-19.

This clone has more than one count but fewer than ten. This chain links TRBV28 with TRBJ1-5, with D perhaps matching TRBD1 (5 bases). V lost 6 bases to trimming and J lost 0 bases, with 15 bases between them. CDR1 is MDHEN, CDR2 SYDVKM, per germline. The CDR3 covers 16 residues. CDR3: CASRNGGAYSNQPQHF. In DNA, the CDR3 is TGTGCCAGCAGGAATGGAGGGGCTTATAGCAATCAGCCCCAGCATTTT. The full variable domain, with the rest looked up from reference TRBV28 and TRBJ1-5, is DVKVTQSSRYLVKRTGEKVFLECVQDMDHENMFWYRQDPGLGLRLIYFSYDVKMKEKGDIPEGYSVSREKKERFSLILESASTNQTSMYLCASRNGGAYSNQPQHFGDGTRLSIL.

The chain employs TRBV15 and TRBJ1-5; 7 bases agree with TRBD1. With 5 bases clipped from V and 5 bases from J, the junction kept 3 bases outside the gene matches. This CDR3 spans 13 amino acids. Germline-derived CDR1 and CDR2 are LNHNV and YYDKDF (reference sequence). The CDR3 loop reads CATSFGQDQPQHF. CDR3 bases: TGTGCCACCAGCTTCGGACAGGATCAGCCCCAGCATTTT.

The chain has TRBV5-1 and TRBJ1-1; TRBD1 matches at 9 bases. J gave up 5 bases and V 4 bases, and 6 bases lay outside the gene matches. CDR3 length: 14 amino acids. Germline V CDR1 and CDR2: SGHRS, YFSETQ. DNA for the CDR3: TGCGCCAGCAGCAGAGGACAGGGGCGTACTGAAGCTTTCTTT. It yields the protein CASSRGQGRTEAFF.

The table lists this clone with a few counts. The V call is TRBV29-1, the J call TRBJ2-5; D remains unclear. This CDR3 contains 12 residues. Trimming removed 3 bases at V and 0 bases at J, with 5 bases between. Germline V gene sequence: CDR1 SQVTM, CDR2 ANQGSEA. The CDR3 sequence is CSVDEYQETQYF. In DNA form, the CDR3 reads TGCAGCGTTGATGAGTACCAAGAGACCCAGTACTTC.

The chain recombines TRBV5-1 with TRBJ2-7, with D possibly being TRBD2 (6 bases). Germline loops: CDR1 SGHRS, CDR2 YFSETQ. The CDR3 is made up of 15 amino acids. V was clipped by 6 bases and J by 1 base, with 17 bases between them. DNA for the CDR3: TGCGCCAGCAACCCCGGAGGGGTCATATCCTACGAGCAGTACTTC. Translated: CASNPGGVISYEQYF.

The J gene is TRBJ1-3, the V gene TRBV11-3; the D gene is possibly TRBD1 (6 bases). This CDR3 is built from 18 residues. Germline V lookup: CDR1 SGHNT, CDR2 YENEEA. Trimming took off 0 bases at V and 2 bases at J, with 17 bases between the two ends. CDR3 bases: TGTGCCAGCAGCTTAGAAGGTCACAACAGGGCTACTGGAAACACCATATATTTT. It codes for CASSLEGHNRATGNTIYF.

The V call is TRBV3-1 (or the pseudogene TRBV3-2), the J call TRBJ1-1; the D is unclear. Between the trimmed V and J ends, which lost 0 bases and 4 bases, there was a span of 12 bases. CDR1 and CDR2 (germline): LGHDT, YNNKEL (reference sequence). This CDR3 spans 15 amino acids. CDR3 amino acids: CASSQDLSGLTEAFF. CDR3 nucleotide sequence: TGTGCCAGCAGCCAAGATTTGTCAGGCCTCACTGAAGCTTTCTTT.

V gene TRBV5-1 combines with J gene TRBJ2-4, with 7 bases lining up with TRBD1. Germline CDR1 reads SGHRS; CDR2 reads YFSETQ. Trimming removed 3 bases from V and 5 bases from J; junction bases left unmatched: 5. This CDR3 has 14 amino acids. The CDR3, as DNA: TGCGCCAGCAGCTCACAGGGGAACCAAAACATTCAGTACTTC. Its protein is CASSSQGNQNIQYF.

This clone was observed once. The genes are TRBV27 and TRBJ1-4, with a possible D match to TRBD1 (6 bases). Germline loops: CDR1 MNHEY, CDR2 SMNVEV (reference sequence). Trimming removed 2 bases at V and 3 bases at J, with 7 bases between. The CDR3 spans 14 residues. The DNA of the CDR3 is TGTGCCAGCAGTTTAGCAGGGGCTAATGAAAAACTGTTTTTT. Translated: CASSLAGANEKLFF.

The genes are TRBV19 and TRBJ2-5; 14 bases fit TRBD2. The germline V gene encodes CDR1 LNHDA and CDR2 SQIVND (reference sequence). J lost 5 bases, V lost 0 bases, and 11 bases had no gene match. The CDR3 covers 19 residues. CDR3 sequence reads: CASSIDQSGTSGGWETQYF. CDR3 DNA: TGTGCCAGTAGTATAGACCAGTCCGGGACTAGCGGGGGCTGGGAGACCCAGTACTTC.

The chain employs TRBV27 and TRBJ1-6; 7 bases match TRBD1. The CDR3 is made up of 14 amino acids. Germline V gene lookup returns CDR1 MNHEY and CDR2 SMNVEV (reference sequence). The ends lost 3 bases at V and 11 bases at J; junction bases unmatched: 7. The CDR3 loop reads CASSFRGLQAPLHF. CDR3 coding DNA: TGTGCCAGCAGTTTTAGGGGGCTCCAGGCACCCCTCCACTTT.

The chain couples TRBV30 to TRBJ1-6; unclear D gene. Germline CDR1 is GTSNPN and CDR2 is SVGIG (reference sequence). CDR3 length: 13 residues. Trimming took off 2 bases at V and 8 bases at J, with 10 bases between the two ends. This CDR3 reads CAWSIILDSPLHF. CDR3 in DNA: TGTGCCTGGAGTATAATCCTAGATTCACCCCTCCACTTT.

This chain links TRBV5-4 with TRBJ2-1; tentative D call: TRBD2 (6 bases). This CDR3 is 13 amino acids long. Germline loops: CDR1 SGHNT, CDR2 YYREEE (reference sequence). V was cut by 2 bases and J by 8 bases, with 11 bases left in between. The CDR3 loop reads CASSFGLNDEQFF. In DNA, the CDR3 is TGTGCCAGCAGCTTCGGACTAAACGATGAGCAGTTCTTC.

The genes are TRBV3-1 (or the pseudogene TRBV3-2) and TRBJ2-7; 8 bases match TRBD2. CDR1 LGHDT and CDR2 YNNKEL come from the germline V gene (reference sequence). The CDR3 has 14 residues. With V trimmed by 3 bases and J by 4 bases, 5 bases remained unmatched. CDR3 sequence reads: CASSQWTSQYEQYF. The CDR3 nucleotides read TGTGCCAGCAGCCAGTGGACTAGCCAATACGAGCAGTACTTC.

The chain joins TRBV4-3 to TRBJ1-3, with D maybe TRBD1 (5 bases). V lost 3 bases, J lost 4 bases, and 10 bases lay in between. CDR1 and CDR2 (germline): LGHNA, YSLEER. This CDR3 has 14 residues. As DNA, the CDR3 is TGCGCCAGCAGCCACGAATACAGGGGAAACACCATATATTTT. Translated: CASSHEYRGNTIYF.

This chain joins TRBV6-5 and TRBJ2-5, with unresolved D. V was trimmed by 6 bases and J by 5 bases, leaving 16 bases between them. From germline, CDR1 is MNHEY and CDR2 SVGAGI. The CDR3 contains 14 residues. Written as DNA, the CDR3 is TGTGCCAGCAGCCCAGACGCTTTCAGGGAGACCCAGTACTTC. Protein product: CASSPDAFRETQYF.

The genes are TRBV28 and TRBJ1-5, with D perhaps TRBD1 (5 bases). V was trimmed by 5 bases and J by 0 bases, leaving 11 bases between them. The CDR3 is 15 residues long. The V gene's germline CDR1 is MDHEN and CDR2 SYDVKM. The CDR3 region is CASSVDTHSNQPQHF. Here the CDR3 DNA reads TGTGCCAGCAGTGTGGACACTCATAGCAATCAGCCCCAGCATTTT.